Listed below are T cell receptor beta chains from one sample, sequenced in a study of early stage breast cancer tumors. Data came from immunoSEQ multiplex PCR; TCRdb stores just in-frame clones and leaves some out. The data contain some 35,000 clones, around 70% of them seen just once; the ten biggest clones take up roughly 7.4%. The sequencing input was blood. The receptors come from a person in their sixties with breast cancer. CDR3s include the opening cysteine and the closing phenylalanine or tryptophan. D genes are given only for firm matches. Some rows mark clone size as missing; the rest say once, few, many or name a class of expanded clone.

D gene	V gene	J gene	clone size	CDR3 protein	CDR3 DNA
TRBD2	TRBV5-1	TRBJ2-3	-	CASSSGGADTQYF	TGCGCCAGCAGCTCGGGGGGGGCGGATACGCAGTATTTT
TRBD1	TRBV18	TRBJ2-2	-	CASTAYSGQLNTGELFF	TGTGCCAGCACGGCCTACTCGGGACAGCTGAACACCGGGGAGCTGTTTTTT
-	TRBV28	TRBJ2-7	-	CASSLLAYEQYF	TGTGCCAGCAGTTTATTAGCCTACGAGCAGTACTTC
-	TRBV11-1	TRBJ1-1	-	CASSLEQGLNTEAFF	TGTGCCAGCAGCTTAGAACAGGGTTTGAACACTGAAGCTTTCTTT
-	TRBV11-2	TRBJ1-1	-	CASSISRQALTEAFF	TGTGCCAGCAGCATCAGCCGACAGGCACTCACTGAAGCTTTCTTT
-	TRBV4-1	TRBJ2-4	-	CASSRPVGGGNIQYF	TGCGCCAGCAGCCGCCCCGTGGGGGGTGGAAACATTCAGTACTTC
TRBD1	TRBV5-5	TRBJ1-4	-	CASSRDRFSEKLFF	TGTGCCAGCAGCCGGGACAGGTTCAGTGAAAAACTGTTTTTT
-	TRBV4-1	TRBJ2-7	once	CASSPLGTQGDEQYF	TGCGCCAGCAGCCCCCTAGGGACCCAAGGGGACGAGCAGTACTTC
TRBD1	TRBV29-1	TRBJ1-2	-	CSVPWTGTYGYTF	TGCAGCGTACCTTGGACAGGGACCTATGGCTACACCTTC
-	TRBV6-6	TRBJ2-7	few	CASSYWAGNYEQYF	TGTGCCAGCAGTTACTGGGCAGGGAACTACGAGCAGTACTTC
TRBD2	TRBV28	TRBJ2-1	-	CASSSLGTSGTEQFF	TGTGCCAGCAGTTCCCTAGGGACTAGCGGGACCGAGCAGTTCTTC
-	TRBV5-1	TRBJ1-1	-	CASSSLTGQHTEAFF	TGCGCCAGCAGCTCTTTGACAGGTCAGCACACTGAAGCTTTCTTT
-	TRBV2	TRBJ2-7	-	CASSGAYEQYF	TGTGCCAGCAGTGGGGCCTACGAGCAGTACTTC
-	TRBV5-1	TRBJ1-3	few	CASSPGTGGNTIYF	TGCGCCAGCAGCCCCGGGACGGGAGGAAACACCATATATTTT
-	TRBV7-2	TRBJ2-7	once	CASSPYYSQDSFYEQYF	TGTGCCAGCAGCCCGTATTACTCACAGGACTCATTCTACGAGCAGTACTTC
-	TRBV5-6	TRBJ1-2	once	CASSFTGNYGYTF	TGTGCCAGCAGCTTCACAGGGAACTATGGCTACACCTTC
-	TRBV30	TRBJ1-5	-	CAWSKGGSNQPQHF	TGTGCCTGGAGTAAGGGTGGTAGCAATCAGCCCCAGCATTTT
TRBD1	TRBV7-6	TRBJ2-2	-	CASSYPEQGFANTGELFF	TGTGCCAGCAGCTACCCGGAACAGGGGTTCGCGAACACCGGGGAGCTGTTTTTT
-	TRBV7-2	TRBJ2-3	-	CASTVGGGQDTQYF	TGTGCCAGCACCGTTGGGGGCGGACAAGATACGCAGTATTTT
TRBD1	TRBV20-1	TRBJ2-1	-	CSAIIRTGWFF	TGCAGTGCTATAATTAGGACAGGGTGGTTCTTC
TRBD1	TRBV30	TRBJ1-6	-	CAWSEVDRGYNSPLHF	TGTGCCTGGAGCGAAGTTGACAGGGGCTATAATTCACCCCTCCACTTT
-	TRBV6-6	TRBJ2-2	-	CAGKVLAGGLFF	TGTGCCGGCAAAGTCCTTGCTGGCGGGCTGTTTTTT
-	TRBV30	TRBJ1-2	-	CAWSKANYGYTF	TGTGCCTGGAGTAAAGCTAACTATGGCTACACCTTC
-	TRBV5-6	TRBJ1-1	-	CASSFSGFEAFF	TGTGCCAGCAGCTTTTCTGGGTTTGAAGCTTTCTTT
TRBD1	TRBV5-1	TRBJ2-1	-	CASSLWTGGYNEQFF	TGCGCCAGCAGCTTGTGGACAGGGGGTTACAATGAGCAGTTCTTC
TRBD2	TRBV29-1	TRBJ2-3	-	CSVELASGGQWDTQYF	TGCAGCGTTGAGCTGGCTAGCGGGGGGCAGTGGGATACGCAGTATTTT
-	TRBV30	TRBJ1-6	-	CAWSPYDNSPLHF	TGTGCCTGGAGTCCCTACGACAATTCACCCCTCCACTTT
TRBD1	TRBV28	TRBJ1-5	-	CASSLTGVSRNQPQHF	TGTGCCAGCAGTTTAACAGGGGTAAGTCGCAATCAGCCCCAGCATTTT
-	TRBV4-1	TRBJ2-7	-	CASSQDNLSSYEQYF	TGCGCCAGCAGCCAAGATAACTTGAGCTCCTACGAGCAGTACTTC
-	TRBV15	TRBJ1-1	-	CATSRGSTSTEAFF	TGTGCCACCAGCAGAGGTTCGACGTCTACTGAAGCTTTCTTT
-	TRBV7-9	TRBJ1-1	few	CASSLVTHDTEAFF	TGTGCCAGCAGCTTAGTGACTCACGACACTGAAGCTTTCTTT
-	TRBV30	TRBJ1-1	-	CAWSRGSEGTEAFF	TGTGCCTGGAGTCGCGGTTCGGAGGGAACTGAAGCTTTCTTT
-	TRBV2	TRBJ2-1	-	CAGQDSLSYNEQFF	TGTGCCGGGCAAGACAGTCTGTCCTACAATGAGCAGTTCTTC
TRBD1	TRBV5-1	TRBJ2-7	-	CASSLIQGAYEQYF	TGCGCCAGCAGCTTGATACAGGGGGCCTACGAGCAGTACTTC
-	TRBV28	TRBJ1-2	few	CASSSPSPGGDGYTF	TGTGCCAGCAGTTCCCCTTCACCCGGAGGCGATGGCTACACCTTC
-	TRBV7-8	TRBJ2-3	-	CASTGLGTDTQYF	TGTGCCAGTACAGGGTTAGGCACAGATACGCAGTATTTT
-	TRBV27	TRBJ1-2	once	CASSSQGGGFYGYTF	TGTGCCAGCAGTTCCCAAGGGGGGGGTTTCTATGGCTACACCTTC
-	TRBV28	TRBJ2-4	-	CASSRGLGGRALQYF	TGTGCCAGCAGCCGGGGGCTTGGTGGGAGGGCCCTTCAGTACTTC
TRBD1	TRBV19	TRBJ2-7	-	CASSISTGVEQYF	TGTGCCAGTAGTATCTCGACAGGGGTCGAGCAGTACTTC
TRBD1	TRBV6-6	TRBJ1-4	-	CASSYRDRGEKLFF	TGTGCCAGCAGTTACCGGGACAGGGGGGAAAAACTGTTTTTT
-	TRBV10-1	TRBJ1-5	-	CASRLDGSSNQPQHF	TGCGCCAGCAGATTGGACGGGAGTTCGAATCAGCCCCAGCATTTT
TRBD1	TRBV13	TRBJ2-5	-	CASNIGGETQYF	TGTGCCAGCAATATAGGGGGCGAGACCCAGTACTTC
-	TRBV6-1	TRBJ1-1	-	CASSRSFEAFF	TGTGCCAGCAGTAGGTCTTTTGAAGCTTTCTTT
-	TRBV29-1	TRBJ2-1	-	CSVEGLVSEQFF	TGCAGCGTTGAAGGGTTGGTCAGTGAGCAGTTCTTC
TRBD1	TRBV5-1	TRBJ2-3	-	CASSLARGQGVRYGRTDTQYF	TGCGCCAGCAGCTTGGCCCGTGGGCAGGGGGTACGGTACGGTCGAACAGATACGCAGTATTTT
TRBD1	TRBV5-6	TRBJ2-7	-	CASSFGTGKYEQYF	TGTGCCAGCAGCTTCGGGACAGGGAAATACGAGCAGTACTTC
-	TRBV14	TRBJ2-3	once	CASSQKVIAGTGNTQYF	TGTGCCAGCAGCCAAAAGGTGATAGCGGGGACAGGAAATACGCAGTATTTT
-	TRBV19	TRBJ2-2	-	CASSIAPNTGELFF	TGTGCCAGTAGTATAGCCCCGAACACCGGGGAGCTGTTTTTT
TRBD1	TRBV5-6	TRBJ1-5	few	CASSKSTGMVSNQPQHF	TGTGCCAGCAGCAAATCGACAGGGATGGTTAGCAATCAGCCCCAGCATTTT
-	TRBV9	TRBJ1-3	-	CASSVSGNTIYF	TGTGCCAGCAGCGTATCTGGAAACACCATATATTTT
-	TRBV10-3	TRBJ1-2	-	CAISGGVSYGYTF	TGTGCCATCAGTGGGGGGGTTAGCTATGGCTACACCTTC
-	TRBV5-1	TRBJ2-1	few	CASSLNGRSYGEQFF	TGCGCCAGCAGCTTAAACGGGAGATCTTACGGGGAGCAGTTCTTC
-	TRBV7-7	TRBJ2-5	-	CASSLAPQGQETQYF	TGTGCTAGCAGCTTAGCGCCTCAGGGGCAAGAGACCCAGTACTTC
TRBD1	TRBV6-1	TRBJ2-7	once	CASSRTGGTYEQYF	TGTGCCAGCAGTCGGACAGGGGGTACCTACGAGCAGTACTTC
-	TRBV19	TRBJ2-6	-	CASSTTGTGANVLTF	TGTGCCAGTAGTACCACAGGGACTGGGGCCAACGTCCTGACTTTC